A selection of T cell receptor beta chains follows, all from one sample in a study of identical twins. TCRdb independently ran MiXCR on the 5' RACE reads; one entry per CDR3 protein. This table has 500,000 to 550,000 distinct CDR3 sequences, about 20% appearing once. In addition, the sample was reused for a study of yellow fever vaccine responses in identical twins.

Material for sequencing was CD4+ T cells sorted from blood. The receptors stem from a woman between 18 and 29 years old in good health. The CDR3 runs from the conserved cysteine through the conserved F or W. A D gene is named only where the DNA matches it firmly. The size field is filled for only some rows; it gives once, few, many or a size class.

cdr3_aa: CASGGAETQYF
cdr3_nt: TGTGCCAGCGGCGGAGCAGAGACCCAGTACTTC
v_call: TRBV6-5
clone_size: -
cdr3_length: 11
j_call: TRBJ2-5
d_call: -

cdr3_aa: CASSLETGRVGYTF
cdr3_nt: TGTGCCAGCAGCTTGGAGACAGGGCGGGTTGGCTACACCTTC
v_call: TRBV5-5
clone_size: -
cdr3_length: 14
j_call: TRBJ1-2
d_call: TRBD1

cdr3_aa: CASSQTPISSNEQFF
cdr3_nt: TGTGCCAGCAGCCAGACCCCCATCTCTTCCAATGAGCAGTTCTTC
v_call: TRBV12-3/TRBV12-4
clone_size: few
cdr3_length: 15
j_call: TRBJ2-1
d_call: -

cdr3_aa: CASSRGVGTGRRLYF
cdr3_nt: TGTGCCAGCAGCCGCGGCGTTGGGACAGGGAGGAGGCTATACTTC
v_call: TRBV3-1
clone_size: -
cdr3_length: 15
j_call: TRBJ2-5
d_call: TRBD1

cdr3_aa: CASSVNGEAGDLDEHFF
cdr3_nt: TGTGCCAGCAGCGTAAACGGGGAAGCGGGAGATCTAGATGAGCATTTCTTC
v_call: TRBV9
clone_size: -
cdr3_length: 17
j_call: TRBJ2-1
d_call: TRBD2

cdr3_aa: CASSPGQRPTDTQYF
cdr3_nt: TGTGCCAGCAGCCCCGGACAGAGACCCACAGATACGCAGTATTTT
v_call: TRBV12-3/TRBV12-4
clone_size: many
cdr3_length: 15
j_call: TRBJ2-3
d_call: -

cdr3_aa: CATSRGTSFEAFF
cdr3_nt: TGTGCCACCAGCAGGGGGACTAGTTTTGAAGCTTTCTTT
v_call: TRBV15
clone_size: -
cdr3_length: 13
j_call: TRBJ1-1
d_call: -

cdr3_aa: CATSRAGLAGATGELFF
cdr3_nt: TGTGCCACCAGCAGAGCTGGACTAGCGGGAGCGACCGGGGAGCTGTTTTTT
v_call: TRBV15
clone_size: -
cdr3_length: 17
j_call: TRBJ2-2
d_call: TRBD2

cdr3_aa: CAISRGSSYNEQFF
cdr3_nt: TGTGCCATCAGTCGCGGTAGCTCCTACAATGAGCAGTTCTTC
v_call: TRBV10-3
clone_size: many
cdr3_length: 14
j_call: TRBJ2-1
d_call: -

cdr3_aa: CSAKLRAVPAEAFF
cdr3_nt: TGCAGTGCTAAATTACGGGCAGTCCCTGCTGAAGCTTTCTTT
v_call: TRBV20-1
clone_size: few
cdr3_length: 14
j_call: TRBJ1-1
d_call: -

cdr3_aa: CSVEEGRRETQYF
cdr3_nt: TGCAGCGTTGAAGAGGGGAGACGAGAGACCCAGTACTTC
v_call: TRBV29-1
clone_size: -
cdr3_length: 13
j_call: TRBJ2-5
d_call: -

cdr3_aa: CASSLGGARVEFF
cdr3_nt: TGCGCCAGCAGCTTGGGCGGAGCTCGTGTGGAGTTCTTC
v_call: TRBV5-1
clone_size: -
cdr3_length: 13
j_call: TRBJ2-1
d_call: -

cdr3_aa: CASRWGGTDTQYF
cdr3_nt: TGTGCCAGCAGGTGGGGGGGAACAGATACGCAGTATTTT
v_call: TRBV6-6
clone_size: few
cdr3_length: 13
j_call: TRBJ2-3
d_call: TRBD2

cdr3_aa: CATGHGKYGYTF
cdr3_nt: TGTGCCACCGGACACGGGAAGTATGGCTACACCTTC
v_call: TRBV28
clone_size: -
cdr3_length: 12
j_call: TRBJ1-2
d_call: -

cdr3_aa: CASSFGGPTTGELFF
cdr3_nt: TGTGCCAGCAGTTTCGGGGGCCCGACCACCGGGGAGCTGTTTTTT
v_call: TRBV12-3/TRBV12-4
clone_size: few
cdr3_length: 15
j_call: TRBJ2-2
d_call: -

cdr3_aa: CSATSGTLMGEQFF
cdr3_nt: TGCAGCGCGACTAGCGGGACTTTAATGGGTGAGCAGTTCTTC
v_call: TRBV29-1
clone_size: few
cdr3_length: 14
j_call: TRBJ2-1
d_call: TRBD2

cdr3_aa: CASSNGLTSTDTQYF
cdr3_nt: TGTGCCAGCAGCAATGGACTAACCAGCACAGATACGCAGTATTTT
v_call: TRBV3-1
clone_size: few
cdr3_length: 15
j_call: TRBJ2-3
d_call: -

cdr3_aa: CASSVESYNSPLHF
cdr3_nt: TGTGCCAGCAGCGTAGAAAGCTATAATTCACCCCTCCACTTT
v_call: TRBV9
clone_size: few
cdr3_length: 14
j_call: TRBJ1-6
d_call: -

cdr3_aa: CASSLTRLEVGTQYF
cdr3_nt: TGTGCCAGCAGTTTAACCCGCCTGGAAGTGGGGACCCAGTACTTC
v_call: TRBV27
clone_size: few
cdr3_length: 15
j_call: TRBJ2-5
d_call: -

cdr3_aa: CASNGAGNEQFF
cdr3_nt: TGTGCCAGCAACGGGGCTGGGAATGAGCAGTTCTTC
v_call: TRBV6-5
clone_size: few
cdr3_length: 12
j_call: TRBJ2-1
d_call: -

cdr3_aa: CASSRHQNTIYF
cdr3_nt: TGTGCCAGCAGCCGCCACCAAAACACCATATATTTT
v_call: TRBV12-3/TRBV12-4
clone_size: few
cdr3_length: 12
j_call: TRBJ1-3
d_call: -

cdr3_aa: CASSTTTGGRGEQYF
cdr3_nt: TGTGCCAGCTCAACTACGACAGGGGGCCGGGGTGAGCAGTACTTC
v_call: TRBV18
clone_size: -
cdr3_length: 15
j_call: TRBJ2-7
d_call: TRBD1

cdr3_aa: CATSDLYGRDEQFF
cdr3_nt: TGTGCCACCAGTGATTTGTACGGCAGGGATGAGCAGTTCTTC
v_call: TRBV24-1
clone_size: -
cdr3_length: 14
j_call: TRBJ2-1
d_call: -

cdr3_aa: CSVEVSGTALAFF
cdr3_nt: TGCAGCGTTGAGGTCTCGGGGACCGCATTGGCTTTCTTT
v_call: TRBV29-1
clone_size: few
cdr3_length: 13
j_call: TRBJ1-1
d_call: -